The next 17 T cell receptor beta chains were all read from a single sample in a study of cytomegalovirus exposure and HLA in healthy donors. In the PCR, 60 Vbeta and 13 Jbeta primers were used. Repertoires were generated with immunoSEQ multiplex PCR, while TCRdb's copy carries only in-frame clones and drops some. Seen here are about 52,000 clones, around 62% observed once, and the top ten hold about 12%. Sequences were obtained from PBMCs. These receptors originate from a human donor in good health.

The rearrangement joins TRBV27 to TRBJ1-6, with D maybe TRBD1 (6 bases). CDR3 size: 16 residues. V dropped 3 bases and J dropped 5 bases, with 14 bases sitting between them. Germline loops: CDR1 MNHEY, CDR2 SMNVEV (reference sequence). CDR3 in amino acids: CASSLDSRPNNSPLHF. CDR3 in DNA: TGTGCCAGCAGTTTGGACAGCCGCCCAAATAATTCACCCCTCCACTTT.

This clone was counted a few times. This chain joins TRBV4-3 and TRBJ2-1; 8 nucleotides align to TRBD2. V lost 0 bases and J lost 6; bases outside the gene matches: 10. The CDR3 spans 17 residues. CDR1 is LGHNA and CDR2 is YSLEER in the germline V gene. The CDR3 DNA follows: TGCGCCAGCAGCCAAGATCGAGGACTAGCATCGTCCAATGAGCAGTTCTTC. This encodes CASSQDRGLASSNEQFF.

CDR3 loop: CASSVGLAGGADTQYF. DNA for the CDR3: TGTGCCAGCAGCGTAGGACTAGCGGGGGGAGCAGATACGCAGTATTTT. The V call is TRBV7-3, the J call TRBJ2-3, with 14 bases identical to TRBD2. The CDR3 contains 16 residues. Germline V CDR1 and CDR2: SGHTA, FQGTGA. The V and J ends lost 5 bases and 4 bases, in that order; junction bases with no gene match: 5.

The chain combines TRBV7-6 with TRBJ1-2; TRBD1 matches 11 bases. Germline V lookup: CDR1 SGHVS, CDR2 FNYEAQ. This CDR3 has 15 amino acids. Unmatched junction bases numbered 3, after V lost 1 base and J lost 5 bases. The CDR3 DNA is TGTGCCAGCAGCTTAGGGACAGGGGGCGCGTATGGCTACACCTTC. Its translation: CASSLGTGGAYGYTF.

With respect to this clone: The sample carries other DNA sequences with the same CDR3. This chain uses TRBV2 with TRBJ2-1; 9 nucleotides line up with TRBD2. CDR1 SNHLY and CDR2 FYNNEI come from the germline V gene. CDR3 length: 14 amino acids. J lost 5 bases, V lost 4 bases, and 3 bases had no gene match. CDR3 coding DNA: TGTGCCAGCAGTGGCTTAGCGGGGGACAATGAGCAGTTCTTC. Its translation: CASSGLAGDNEQFF.

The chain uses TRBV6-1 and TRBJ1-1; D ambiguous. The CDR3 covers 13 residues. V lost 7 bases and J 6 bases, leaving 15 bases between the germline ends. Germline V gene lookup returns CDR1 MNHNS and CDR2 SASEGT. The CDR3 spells CASINLREAEAFF. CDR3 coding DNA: TGTGCCAGCATAAACCTACGGGAGGCTGAAGCTTTCTTT.

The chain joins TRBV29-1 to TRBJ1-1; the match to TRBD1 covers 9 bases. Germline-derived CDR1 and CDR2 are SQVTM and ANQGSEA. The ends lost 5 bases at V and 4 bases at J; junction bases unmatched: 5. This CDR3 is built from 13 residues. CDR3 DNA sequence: TGCAGCGTTCACAGGGGGCCGGGCACTGAAGCTTTCTTT. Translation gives CSVHRGPGTEAFF.

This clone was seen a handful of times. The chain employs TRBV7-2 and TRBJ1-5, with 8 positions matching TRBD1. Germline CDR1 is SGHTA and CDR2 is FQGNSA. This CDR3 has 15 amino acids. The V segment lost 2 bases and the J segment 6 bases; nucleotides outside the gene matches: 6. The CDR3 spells CASSLPPGQGQPQHF. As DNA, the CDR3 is TGTGCCAGCAGCTTACCCCCCGGACAGGGTCAGCCCCAGCATTTT.

CDR3 residues: CASSSTTGVRGELFF. CDR3 in DNA: TGCGCCAGCAGCTCGACGACAGGGGTGCGCGGGGAGCTGTTTTTT. The chain carries TRBV5-1 and TRBJ2-2, with 8 bases matching TRBD1. Trimming cost V 3 bases and J 7 bases; bases outside gene matches: 8. The CDR3 is 15 amino acids. CDR1 is SGHRS, CDR2 YFSETQ, per germline.

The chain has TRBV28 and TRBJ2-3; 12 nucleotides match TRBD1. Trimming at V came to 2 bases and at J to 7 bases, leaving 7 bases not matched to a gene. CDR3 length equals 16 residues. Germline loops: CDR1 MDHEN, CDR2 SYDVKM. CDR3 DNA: TGTGCCAGCAGTTTAGGGGGGACAGGGGGCTTGTATACGCAGTATTTT. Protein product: CASSLGGTGGLYTQYF. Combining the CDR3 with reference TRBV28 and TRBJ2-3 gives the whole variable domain DVKVTQSSRYLVKRTGEKVFLECVQDMDHENMFWYRQDPGLGLRLIYFSYDVKMKEKGDIPEGYSVSREKKERFSLILESASTNQTSMYLCASSLGGTGGLYTQYFGPGTRLTVL.

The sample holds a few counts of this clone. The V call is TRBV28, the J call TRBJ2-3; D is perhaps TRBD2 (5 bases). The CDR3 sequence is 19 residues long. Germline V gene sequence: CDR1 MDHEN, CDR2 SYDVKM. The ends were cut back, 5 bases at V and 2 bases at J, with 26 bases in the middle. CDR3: CASSPSPGLGGLYTDTQYF. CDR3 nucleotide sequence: TGTGCCAGCAGTCCCTCCCCTGGACTGGGTGGGCTCTACACAGATACGCAGTATTTT.

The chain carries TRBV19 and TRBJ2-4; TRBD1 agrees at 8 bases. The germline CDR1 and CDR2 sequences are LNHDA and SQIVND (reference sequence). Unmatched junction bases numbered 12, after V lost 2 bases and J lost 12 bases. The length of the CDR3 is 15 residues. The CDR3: CASSIRTGMIGDQYF. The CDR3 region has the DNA TGTGCCAGTAGTATACGGACAGGGATGATAGGGGATCAGTACTTC.

The CDR3 coding sequence is TGTGCCAGCAGCCAGCAGACAGAATACACAGATACGCAGTATTTT. The encoded protein is CASSQQTEYTDTQYF. The V and J genes are TRBV16 and TRBJ2-3; D perhaps matches TRBD1 (5 bases). The V end was cut by 3 bases, the J end by 2 bases, with 12 bases between. This CDR3 has 15 amino acids. Germline-derived CDR1 and CDR2 are KGHSY and FQNENV. The full variable domain, its missing parts supplied by reference TRBV16 and TRBJ2-3, is GEEVAQTPKHLVRGEGQKAKLYCAPIKGHSYVFWYQQVLKNEFKFLISFQNENVFDETGMPKERFSAKCLPNSPCSLEIQATKLEDSAVYFCASSQQTEYTDTQYFGPGTRLTVL.

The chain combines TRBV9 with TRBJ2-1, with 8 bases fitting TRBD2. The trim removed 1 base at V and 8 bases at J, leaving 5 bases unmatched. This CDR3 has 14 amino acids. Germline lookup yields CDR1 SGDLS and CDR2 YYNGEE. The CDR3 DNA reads TGTGCCAGCAGCGTACCCGGGGGGGTTCATGAGCAGTTCTTC. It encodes CASSVPGGVHEQFF.

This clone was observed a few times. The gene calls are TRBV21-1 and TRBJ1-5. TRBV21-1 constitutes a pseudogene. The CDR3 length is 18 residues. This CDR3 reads CASGLWGGYGATNQPQHF. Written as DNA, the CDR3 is TGTGCCAGCGGCCTCTGGGGGGGATATGGGGCTACCAATCAGCCCCAGCATTTT.

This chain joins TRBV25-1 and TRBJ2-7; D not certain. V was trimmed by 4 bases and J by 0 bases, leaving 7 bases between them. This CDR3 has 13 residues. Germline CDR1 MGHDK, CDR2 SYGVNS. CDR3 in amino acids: CASSAASSYEQYF. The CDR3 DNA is TGTGCCAGCAGTGCCGCGAGCTCCTACGAGCAGTACTTC.

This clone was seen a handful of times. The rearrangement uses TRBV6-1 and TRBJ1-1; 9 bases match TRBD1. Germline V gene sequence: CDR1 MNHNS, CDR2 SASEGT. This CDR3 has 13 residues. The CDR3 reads CAGRDRELSEAFF. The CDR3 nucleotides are TGTGCGGGGCGGGACAGGGAATTATCTGAAGCTTTCTTT.